Each of the 14 T cell receptor beta chains below was sequenced from the same sample in a study of CD8+CD57+ T cells in acquired aplastic anemia. The study profiled TCR beta VDJ and CDR3 using genomic DNA as template. One entry per CDR3 protein results from TCRdb running MiXCR on the reads. This table has 250,000 to 350,000 distinct CDR3 sequences, about 50% appearing once. Patients chosen for sequencing had CD8+CD57+ cells that had expanded, as shown by flow cytometry. Sequencing was performed on sorted CD4+, CD8+, or CD8+CD57+ T cells (not recorded which) from PBMCs. These TCRs come from a human donor with aplastic anemia.

In its sample, this clonotype was seen once. The rearrangement uses TRBV5-1 and TRBJ1-4; no firm D call. The CDR3 is 14 amino acids. Trimming stripped 4 bases from V and 14 bases from J, with 21 bases between. Looked up from germline, CDR1 is SGHRS and CDR2 is YFSETQ. The CDR3, as DNA: TGCGCCAGCAGCCGGATAAGGACTAGCGGAAATCTGTTTTTT. This translates into CASSRIRTSGNLFF.

V is TRBV29-1 and J is TRBJ2-2; 7 positions agree with TRBD1. The junction had 20 bases not matched to a gene; V was cut back by 5 bases and J by 5 bases. The CDR3 covers 18 residues. The V gene's germline CDR1 is SQVTM and CDR2 ANQGSEA. CDR3 bases: TGCAGCGTTATCGGTGGCCCGGGGACAGAAACGCTAACCGGGGAGCTGTTTTTT. Amino acid sequence: CSVIGGPGTETLTGELFF.

The chain carries TRBV2 and TRBJ1-6; TRBD1 is a possible D gene (5 bases). Germline loops: CDR1 SNHLY, CDR2 FYNNEI. The V and J ends lost 5 bases and 10 bases respectively, with 21 bases between them. The CDR3 spans 16 residues. This CDR3 is CASSLGDGARDSPLHF. CDR3 nucleotide sequence: TGTGCCAGCAGTTTAGGGGACGGAGCTCGAGACTCACCCCTCCACTTT. Full variable domain (outside the CDR3, taken from reference TRBV2 and TRBJ1-6): EPEVTQTPSHQVTQMGQEVILRCVPISNHLYFYWYRQILGQKVEFLVSFYNNEISEKSEIFDDQFSVERPDGSNFTLKIRSTKLEDSAMYFCASSLGDGARDSPLHFGNGTRLTVT.

This chain connects TRBV3-1 to TRBJ2-6; no clear D gene. Trimming pared 1 base from V and 0 bases from J, leaving 16 bases between. CDR1 LGHDT and CDR2 YNNKEL come from the germline V gene (reference sequence). This CDR3 comprises 19 residues. CDR3 sequence (DNA): TGTGCCAGCAGCCAAGGTGGGATCTCACCCCTCTCTGGGGCCAACGTCCTGACTTTC. Residues: CASSQGGISPLSGANVLTF.

The gene calls are TRBV2 and TRBJ2-7, with 13 bases aligning to TRBD2. The germline CDR1 and CDR2 sequences are SNHLY and FYNNEI. V was pared by 3 bases and J by 5 bases, with 4 bases of the junction left unmatched. The CDR3 extends over 15 amino acids. CDR3 region: CASSDGLAGVNEQYF. For the CDR3, the DNA is TGTGCCAGCAGTGATGGACTAGCGGGAGTGAACGAGCAGTACTTC.

The chain employs TRBV14 and TRBJ2-5; D may be TRBD1 (6 bases). The CDR3 length is 13 residues. The germline gives CDR1 SGHDN, CDR2 FVKESK. V was clipped by 5 bases and J by 3 bases, with 10 bases between them. The CDR3 protein is CASSGHREETQYF. CDR3 sequence (DNA): TGTGCCAGCAGCGGTCACAGGGAAGAGACCCAGTACTTC. The full variable domain, in which reference TRBV14 and TRBJ2-5 provide the parts outside the CDR3, is EAGVTQFPSHSVIEKGQTVTLRCDPISGHDNLYWYRRVMGKEIKFLLHFVKESKQDESGMPNNRFLAERTGGTYSTLKVQPAELEDSGVYFCASSGHREETQYFGPGTRLLVL.

This clonotype was observed at least ten times. V gene TRBV25-1 combines with J gene TRBJ2-5, with a weak D call TRBD2 (6 bases). CDR1 is MGHDK, CDR2 SYGVNS, per germline. V shed 6 bases and J shed 5 bases, with 19 bases lying between them. This CDR3 is 15 amino acids long. The CDR3 sequence is CASRPLAGRGETQYF. The CDR3 DNA follows: TGTGCCAGCAGGCCTCTCGCGGGAAGAGGGGAGACCCAGTACTTC.

This clonotype was detected ten times or more. The J gene is TRBJ1-1, the V gene TRBV6-1; D might be TRBD1 (6 bases). Germline V lookup: CDR1 MNHNS, CDR2 SASEGT. The CDR3 sequence is 13 residues long. Trimming took off 7 bases at V and 6 bases at J, with 15 bases between the two ends. In DNA form, the CDR3 reads TGTGCCAGCACCCTAACAGGGAAAGCTGAAGCTTTCTTT. Its translation is CASTLTGKAEAFF.

V and J are TRBV24-1 and TRBJ2-7; 14 bases line up with TRBD2. Looked up from germline, CDR1 is KGHDR and CDR2 is SFDVKD. The CDR3 has 16 residues. V lost 6 bases, J lost 8 bases, and 11 bases stayed unmatched. CDR3 DNA: TGTGCCACCAGTAAGACTAGCGGGAGGGCCCATCCACAGCAGTACTTC. Residues: CATSKTSGRAHPQQYF.

This chain connects TRBV20-1 to TRBJ2-7; D not resolved. CDR1 is DFQATT, CDR2 SNEGSKA, per germline (reference sequence). The CDR3 is made up of 11 amino acids. V lost 6 bases to trimming and J lost 6 bases, with 12 bases between them. The CDR3 nucleotides read TGCAGTGCCGTTTCAGGCTGCGAGCAGTACTTC. Translated: CSAVSGCEQYF.

This clonotype appeared a few times. This chain uses TRBV2 with TRBJ1-6, with D possibly TRBD1 on 6 matching bases. Per the germline V gene, CDR1 is SNHLY and CDR2 is FYNNEI. The CDR3 length is 16 residues. The V and J ends lost 0 bases and 14 bases respectively, with 20 bases between them. As DNA, the CDR3 is TGTGCCAGCAGTGAAGCGCCGGGGACACCCTTGGGTTCCCTCCACTTT. Protein sequence: CASSEAPGTPLGSLHF.

This chain joins TRBV24-1 and TRBJ1-2; 7 bases are shared with TRBD1. V shed 2 bases, J shed 7 bases, and the junction held 3 bases outside the gene matches. Per the germline V gene, CDR1 is KGHDR and CDR2 is SFDVKD. The CDR3 extends over 13 amino acids. The CDR3, as DNA: TGTGCCACCAGTGATTCTAACAGGGGTGGCTACACCTTC. Translated: CATSDSNRGGYTF.

This clonotype was observed a single time. One junction end disagrees with the germline gene, perhaps due to a read error. The rearrangement links TRBV10-3 to TRBJ2-1, with TRBD1 matching 8 bases. This CDR3 has 13 amino acids. Germline CDR1 reads ENHRY; CDR2 reads SYGVKD. The CDR3 DNA follows: TGTGCCGTCAGTGAGTATACAGGGGGTGAGCAGCTCTTC. It yields the protein CAVSEYTGGEQLF.

This clonotype was observed many times. V and J are TRBV6-5 and TRBJ2-5; the D is unclear. In germline, CDR1 is MNHEY, CDR2 SVGAGI. The CDR3 totals 13 residues. V was clipped by 2 bases and J by 5 bases, with 9 bases between them. CDR3 sequence reads: CASSYEPRETQYF. CDR3 coding DNA: TGTGCCAGCAGTTACGAACCCCGGGAGACCCAGTACTTC.